This T cell receptor beta chain was retrieved from a study of Graves' ophthalmopathy and Graves' hyperthyroidism. The CDR3 sequence is 12 residues long. Per the germline V gene, CDR1 is SGHKS and CDR2 is YYEKEE (reference sequence). V lost 2 bases and J 7 bases, leaving 10 bases between the germline ends. Study-wide points: Blood also contained most of the expanded thyroid clonotypes above 0.001 frequency.

RNA transcripts provided the template for amplifying TCR beta CDR3 regions. First-round RT-PCR employed HTBI primers, with a second-round multiplex PCR after it. TCRdb re-called the multiplex PCR reads through MiXCR, storing one row per CDR3 protein. The profile covers about 400,000 distinct CDR3 sequences, with around 18% appearing a single time and 1.6% taken by the ten largest. PBMCs were obtained from about 10 ml of fresh peripheral blood. This clonotype came up many times. What it binds is unknown. This rearrangement joins TRBV5-5 to TRBJ2-7; unclear D gene. The sequencing sample was made of peripheral blood. The sequence derives from a woman in her late teens or twenties with Graves' ophthalmopathy. The CDR3 here is CASSFALGEQYF. The DNA for the CDR3 is TGTGCCAGCAGCTTCGCCCTTGGTGAGCAGTACTTC.